The next 28 T cell receptor beta chains were all read from a single sample in a study of CD8 T cells in ankylosing spondylitis. General study points: Apparently characteristic of ankylosing spondylitis blood was a TCR beta motif (eight highly homologous variants).

TCRdb used MiXCR to reprocess the 5' RACE reads, holding one entry per CDR3 protein. Altogether under 150,000 distinct CDR3 sequences are present, 17% being singletons, with the ten largest covering approximately 30%. These TCRs' antigens remain unknown. The specimen was blood, either unsorted or a sorted T cell fraction (not recorded which). All receptors come from a male donor with ankylosing spondylitis.

V is TRBV27 and J is TRBJ2-5, with D perhaps being TRBD1 or TRBD2 (5 bases each). V was cut by 2 bases and J by 0 bases, with 10 bases left in between. The CDR3 spans 15 residues. The germline CDR1 and CDR2 sequences are MNHEY and SMNVEV (reference sequence). CDR3 DNA sequence: TGTGCCAGCAGTTTAGGGGACCGATACCAAGAGACCCAGTACTTC. It encodes CASSLGDRYQETQYF.

CDR3 in amino acids: CASSSGLAPYNEQFF. The CDR3, as DNA: TGTGCCAGCAGCTCCGGACTAGCCCCTTACAATGAGCAGTTCTTC. The rearrangement joins TRBV7-2 to TRBJ2-1; 8 nucleotides align to TRBD2. Germline V CDR1 and CDR2: SGHTA, FQGNSA. The CDR3 runs to 15 residues. Unmatched junction bases numbered 6, after V lost 4 bases and J lost 4 bases.

This clonotype was observed a few times. V gene TRBV11-3 combines with J gene TRBJ1-2, with D possibly being TRBD1 (5 bases). V lost 4 bases, J lost 1 base, and 13 bases lay in between. Germline V gene data show CDR1 as SGHNT and CDR2 as YENEEA. This CDR3 has 15 amino acids. CDR3 loop: CASSSPTESNYGYTF. CDR3 bases: TGTGCCAGCAGCTCACCGACAGAAAGTAACTATGGCTACACCTTC.

There are a few counts of this clonotype. The V gene is TRBV20-1, the J gene TRBJ2-5, with TRBD1 matching over 9 bases. After removal of 0 bases from V and 9 bases from J, the junction contained 5 bases not matched to a gene. CDR1 is DFQATT and CDR2 is SNEGSKA in the germline V gene (reference sequence). The CDR3 sequence is 13 residues long. The CDR3 DNA is TGCAGTGCTAGAGATTACGACAGGGGGTCCCAGTACTTC. Its translation is CSARDYDRGSQYF.

The CDR3 loop reads CASSQEADYLISGANVLTF. The CDR3 nucleotides are TGTGCCAGCAGCCAAGAAGCAGACTACCTCATCTCTGGGGCCAACGTCCTGACTTTC. The V and J genes are TRBV4-2 and TRBJ2-6; tentatively, D is TRBD2 (5 bases). Germline V CDR1 and CDR2: LGHNA, YNFKEQ. The CDR3 is made up of 19 amino acids. The V gene lost 0 bases and the J gene lost 0 bases, with 15 bases spanning the gap.

This clonotype came up a few times. This chain connects TRBV10-3 to TRBJ1-1, with D hard to call. The CDR3 covers 15 residues. In germline, CDR1 is ENHRY, CDR2 SYGVKD. Trimming cost V 0 bases and J 4 bases, with 12 bases left between them. Here the CDR3 reads CAISESSVKGTEAFF. The CDR3 DNA reads TGTGCCATCAGTGAGTCGAGTGTTAAGGGCACTGAAGCTTTCTTT.

The J gene is TRBJ2-1, the V gene TRBV6-5; a possible D gene is TRBD2 (5 bases). The V end was cut by 6 bases, the J end by 3 bases, with 15 bases between. The CDR3 has 15 residues. Germline V CDR1 and CDR2: MNHEY, SVGAGI. The CDR3 loop is CASSSEFGDYNEQFF. Written as DNA, the CDR3 is TGTGCCAGCAGCTCCGAGTTCGGGGACTACAATGAGCAGTTCTTC.

This sequence joins TRBV29-1 and TRBJ2-7; TRBD2 matches 7 bases. CDR3 length: 13 amino acids. Losses at the gene ends were 6 bases for V and 4 bases for J; bases not matched to a gene: 9. The germline CDR1 and CDR2 sequences are SQVTM and ANQGSEA. The CDR3 DNA follows: TGCAGCGTGGTCTACGGGGGGAAGTACGAGCAGTACTTC. This translates into CSVVYGGKYEQYF.

This sequence joins TRBV28 and TRBJ1-5, with no clear D. V lost 2 bases to trimming and J lost 3 bases, with 8 bases between them. The CDR3 length is 14 residues. Germline lookup yields CDR1 MDHEN and CDR2 SYDVKM. The CDR3 here is CASSLLGTNQPQHF. CDR3 in DNA: TGTGCCAGCAGTTTACTTGGCACCAATCAGCCCCAGCATTTT.

The J gene is TRBJ1-6, the V gene TRBV5-6, with 7 bases matching TRBD1. CDR3 length: 15 residues. V lost 7 bases to trimming and J lost 8 bases; unmatched junction nucleotides: 12. Germline lookup yields CDR1 SGHDT and CDR2 YYEEEE. CDR3 protein: CASQPRGGIDSPLHF. The CDR3 DNA follows: TGTGCCAGCCAGCCGCGAGGGGGCATTGATTCACCCCTCCACTTT. Based on the CDR3 plus reference TRBV5-6 and TRBJ1-6, the full variable domain is DAGVTQSPTHLIKTRGQQVTLRCSPKSGHDTVSWYQQALGQGPQFIFQYYEEEERQRGNFPDRFSGHQFPNYSSELNVNALLLGDSALYLCASQPRGGIDSPLHFGNGTRLTVT.

This clonotype occurred a few times. The V and J genes are TRBV9 and TRBJ2-1; TRBD2 matches 10 bases. Trimming removed 3 bases from V and 3 bases from J; junction bases left unmatched: 6. CDR3 length: 16 amino acids. The germline CDR1 and CDR2 sequences are SGDLS and YYNGEE. The CDR3 is CASSARGLALYNEQFF. CDR3 coding DNA: TGTGCCAGCAGCGCCCGGGGACTAGCGCTCTACAATGAGCAGTTCTTC.

This chain's CDR3 is CASSFSSREVWGYTF. CDR3 DNA sequence: TGTGCCAGCAGCTTTTCTTCCCGGGAAGTCTGGGGCTACACCTTC. The chain is built from TRBV7-9 and TRBJ1-2; D uncertain. The germline CDR1 and CDR2 sequences are SEHNR and FQNEAQ (reference sequence). CDR3 length: 15 amino acids. V was trimmed by 3 bases and J by 8 bases, leaving 19 bases between them.

The chain recombines TRBV10-2 with TRBJ2-7; D perhaps matches TRBD2 (5 bases). This CDR3 has 14 amino acids. The germline CDR1 and CDR2 sequences are WSHSY and SAAADI. Trimming shortened V by 4 bases and J by 0 bases, and 10 bases separated the two germline ends. The chain's CDR3 is CASSVAGDSYEQYF. CDR3 sequence (DNA): TGCGCCAGCAGTGTTGCCGGGGACTCCTACGAGCAGTACTTC.

The J gene is TRBJ2-3, the V gene TRBV29-1; 8 nucleotides agree with TRBD1. This CDR3 is 15 amino acids long. CDR1 and CDR2 from the germline V gene are SQVTM and ANQGSEA. The trim removed 7 bases at V and 1 base at J, leaving 10 bases unmatched. CDR3 residues: CSALTPGQGTDTQYF. The CDR3 DNA reads as TGCAGCGCCCTAACCCCGGGACAGGGCACAGATACGCAGTATTTT.

This clonotype was detected only a few times. The genes are TRBV28 and TRBJ2-1; 14 nucleotides match TRBD2. V dropped 6 bases and J dropped 2; count of bases not matched to a gene: 12. This CDR3 contains 19 residues. Per germline, CDR1 MDHEN and CDR2 SYDVKM. The CDR3 region has the DNA TGTGCCAGCAGAGGTCCGGGACTAGCGGGAGATGGGACCTACAATGAGCAGTTCTTC. It translates to CASRGPGLAGDGTYNEQFF.

This clonotype was detected a few times. The genes are TRBV28 and TRBJ2-7; D unresolved. Trimming removed 2 bases from V and 0 bases from J, with 14 bases in between. Germline V gene sequence: CDR1 MDHEN, CDR2 SYDVKM. The CDR3 loop spans 16 amino acids. DNA of the CDR3: TGTGCCAGCAGTTTAGTATTGACGGCAAGCTCCTACGAGCAGTACTTC. This codes for CASSLVLTASSYEQYF.

A word on this clonotype: One end of the junction fails to match germline, which may point to a read error. The chain joins TRBV3-1 to TRBJ2-1; unclear D gene. Germline-derived CDR1 and CDR2 are LGHDT and YNNKEL (reference sequence). CDR3 size: 10 residues. CDR3 bases: TGTGCCAGCAGCCAAGGGCTTTTTGTCTTC. Translating it yields CASSQGLFVF.

This clonotype appeared a few times. The chain couples TRBV10-2 to TRBJ1-6, with 9 positions matching TRBD1. CDR1 is WSHSY, CDR2 SAAADI, per germline. The CDR3 loop spans 15 amino acids. The V segment lost 2 bases and the J segment 10 bases; nucleotides outside the gene matches: 6. CDR3 nucleotides: TGCGCCAGCAGTGAGAAGGGACAGGGTTTCTCACCCCTCCACTTT. It specifies CASSEKGQGFSPLHF.

This clonotype has a handful of counts. This chain uses TRBV2 with TRBJ2-7, with D possibly matching TRBD1 (6 bases). The CDR3 totals 11 residues. Germline-derived CDR1 and CDR2 are SNHLY and FYNNEI. V lost 8 bases and J lost 6, with 11 bases in between. The DNA of the CDR3 is TGTGCCAGCGGCAGGGGTATCGAGCAGTACTTC. It encodes CASGRGIEQYF.

The V gene is TRBV15, the J gene TRBJ1-1; no clear D. The germline CDR1 and CDR2 sequences are LNHNV and YYDKDF (reference sequence). This CDR3 has 15 residues. V was cut by 0 bases and J by 1 base, with 9 bases left in between. CDR3 DNA sequence: TGTGCCACCAGCAGAGAGGGATCCCGGAACACTGAAGCTTTCTTT. Protein: CATSREGSRNTEAFF.

This clonotype was recorded a few times. The chain recombines TRBV27 with TRBJ2-7; no firm D call. Germline CDR1 and CDR2: MNHEY and SMNVEV (reference sequence). Trimming shortened V by 5 bases and J by 5 bases, and 19 bases separated the two germline ends. The CDR3 runs to 15 residues. The CDR3 region has the DNA TGTGCCAGCAGTCCGAAGACCACCTTGGGCGACGAGCAGTACTTC. This codes for CASSPKTTLGDEQYF.

The chain couples TRBV27 to TRBJ2-1; TRBD2 matches 8 bases. Trimming took 5 bases from V and 2 from J; bases not matched to a gene: 8. CDR1 is MNHEY, CDR2 SMNVEV, per germline (reference sequence). The CDR3 is 16 amino acids. Here the CDR3 DNA reads TGTGCCAGCAGTCTTAGCGGGAAAGGGCCCTACAATGAGCAGTTCTTC. Protein product: CASSLSGKGPYNEQFF.

This clonotype was found a few times. V gene TRBV4-3 combines with J gene TRBJ2-1; TRBD1 agrees at 11 bases. The germline V gene has CDR1 LGHNA and CDR2 YSLEER. V lost 3 bases to trimming and J lost 7 bases; unmatched junction nucleotides: 5. The CDR3 covers 15 residues. As DNA, the CDR3 is TGCGCCAGCAGCCACGGGACAGGGGGTAATAATGAGCAGTTCTTC. Protein: CASSHGTGGNNEQFF.

The genes are TRBV9 and TRBJ2-7; 8 bases line up with TRBD2. CDR1 and CDR2 (germline): SGDLS, YYNGEE. Unmatched junction bases numbered 13, after V lost 4 bases and J lost 7 bases. CDR3 length: 15 residues. This CDR3 reads CASSPAGSGIGEQYF. The CDR3 coding sequence is TGTGCCAGCAGCCCAGCGGGTAGCGGGATCGGAGAGCAGTACTTC.

This clonotype has a handful of counts. The chain carries TRBV30 and TRBJ2-1, with D possibly TRBD2 on 5 matching bases. CDR3 size: 13 residues. V was clipped by 0 bases and J by 8 bases, with 11 bases between them. CDR1 is GTSNPN, CDR2 SVGIG, per germline (reference sequence). Here the CDR3 DNA reads TGTGCCTGGAGTGTATCCAGCGGCGATGAGCAGTTCTTC. Translated: CAWSVSSGDEQFF.

This clonotype occurred a few times. The CDR3 sequence: CASSQGSGTVNSPLHF. The CDR3 DNA reads TGCGCCAGCAGCCAAGGCTCCGGGACAGTTAATTCACCCCTCCACTTT. The chain uses TRBV4-3 and TRBJ1-6, with 7 bases that match TRBD1. V lost 1 base and J lost 6; bases outside the gene matches: 6. CDR1 and CDR2 (germline): LGHNA, YSLEER. There are 16 residues in the CDR3.

V gene TRBV29-1 combines with J gene TRBJ1-2, with 10 bases aligning to TRBD1. Trimming cost V 6 bases and J 4 bases; bases outside gene matches: 5. The CDR3 runs to 13 residues. The germline V gene has CDR1 SQVTM and CDR2 ANQGSEA. This CDR3 is CSVERTGGYGYTF. For the CDR3, the DNA is TGCAGCGTGGAACGGACAGGGGGCTATGGCTACACCTTC. Together with reference TRBV29-1 and TRBJ1-2, the CDR3 gives the full variable domain: SAVISQKPSRDICQRGTSLTIQCQVDSQVTMMFWYRQQPGQSLTLIATANQGSEATYESGFVIDKFPISRPNLTFSTLTVSNMSPEDSSIYLCSVERTGGYGYTFGSGTRLTVV.

The chain employs TRBV6-5 and TRBJ1-4; D gene ambiguous. Trimming pared 3 bases from V and 8 bases from J, leaving 13 bases between. The germline CDR1 and CDR2 sequences are MNHEY and SVGAGI. This CDR3 comprises 14 residues. The CDR3 bases are TGTGCCAGCAGTTATGGAGCGGTCGGAGAAAAACTGTTTTTT. Translated, it gives CASSYGAVGEKLFF.